Described below is a single T cell receptor beta chain sequence and its context. It has no known antigen specificity. Library preparation was by the immunoSEQ multiplex PCR assay. A mixture of 60 forward primers for TCR Vbeta segments and 13 reverse primers for TCR Jbeta segments was used in the multiplex PCR. Amplification of the CDR3 region of rearranged TCR beta genes was performed with a multiplex PCR assay on genomic DNA. Amplified TCR beta libraries were sequenced as 87-base-pair reads on the Illumina HiSeq System. The original methods were these. Across the 670 or so repertoires, a later analysis counted tens of millions of unique TCR beta chains, some 11 million of which were shared by at least two donors. Raw reads were error-corrected and collapsed into unique sequences by a nearest-neighbor algorithm in which closely related sequences were merged to remove PCR and sequencing errors. CDR3 sequences were aligned to IMGT reference sequences to assign V, D and J gene segments. Each retained sequence needed at least a six-nucleotide match to both a V gene segment and a J gene segment. Rearrangements were classified as productive when the CDR3 lacked stop codons and remained in frame with V and J, and all other rearrangements were classified as non-productive. CDR3 was defined by IMGT convention, running from the second conserved V-encoded cysteine to the conserved J-encoded phenylalanine. The earlier analysis of about 620 of the donors excluded sequences that lacked an unambiguous match to a single V gene segment. An earlier analysis of about 590 of the donors classified V segments as functional when productive rearrangements were above 56.7% and as segregating when the standard deviation between donors was above 5%. A statistical classification framework was developed to diagnose cytomegalovirus status using the catalog of TCR beta chain sequences. In a later analysis, V and J genes were assigned by comparing TCR nucleotide sequences against IMGT/GENE-DB human TR gene sequences. In a later analysis, CDR3 sequences and most-parsimonious VDJ recombination scenarios were assigned using the TCRdist pipeline. A later analysis defined each TCR beta chain by its CDR3 amino acid sequence plus V-gene family, and excluded reads lacking a unique V-gene family. In a later analysis, fewer than 650 highly shared, low-generation-probability nucleotide sequences were removed to address suspected cross-contamination and a sequencing artifact. For each public chain, a later analysis derived a clonal expansion index from normalized ranks of inferred template counts within each repertoire. In a later analysis, generation probabilities were computed using a VDJ recombination model fitted to out-of-frame rearrangements, and the results were checked against IGoR. A later analysis scored TCR-TCR, TCR-HLA and TCR-CMV co-occurrence with hypergeometric tests, applying a repertoire-size bias correction to TCR pairs. In a later analysis, false discovery rates were estimated by permuting HLA or CMV assignments 20 times. A later analysis grouped co-occurring TCRs with DBSCAN, adding TCRdist sequence similarity when clustering within HLA-allele-positive subsets. For co-occurrence clustering, repertoires with fewer than 30,000 or more than 120,000 public chains were excluded, along with about five repertoires with anomalous nucleotide sharing. TCRdb carries this immuneACCESS record with in-frame sequences only. Its versions omit some clonotypes, under half of them owing to an unresolved V gene in the studies checked, with the rest unexplained. That table gives V, J and clone size, and the DNA gave D and trimming. Per the sample table, the count is 140,000 to 150,000 clones. More than 0.8% of the sample is in the top ten clones.

The cohort comprised under 700 healthy bone marrow donors. Cohort members were all nominally healthy when sampled, although unrecorded immune exposures were likely present. The donor was CMV seronegative and was included in the group of 352 seronegative cohort members. A peripheral blood sample was collected from each donor, and TCR beta sequencing was performed on peripheral blood mononuclear cells. Genomic DNA extraction from the blood cell samples was performed with the Qiagen DNeasy Blood Extraction Kit. Measured from the cysteine to the phenylalanine, the CDR3 is 14 residues long. The sequence is cut down to CDR3 DNA, 42 bases in frame from base 1. V is trimmed back by 3 bases and J by 5 bases, and the junction contains 7 bases that no gene match accounts for. CDR1 SGHRS and CDR2 YFSETQ are derived from the germline V gene. This entry comes from a study of cytomegalovirus exposure and HLA in healthy donors (dated by TCRdb to between 2016 and 2019). Background on the whole study: In an earlier analysis of approximately 500 of the donors, under 300 Gb of sequence data and approximately 120 million unique TCR beta sequences from about 190 million T cells were reported. An early release that covered some 630 HLA-typed donors contained about 300 gigabases of sequencing data and some 87 million unique TCR sequences. Of the roughly 390 genotyped donors, approximately 83% fell in the genetic ancestry cluster associated with self-reported Caucasian donors. The study was designed to test whether signatures of past pathogen exposure could be identified by cataloging public T cell receptors. The study used immunosequencing to profile the T cell repertoires of 600 to 850 subjects and linked those repertoires to cytomegalovirus serostatus. A separate validation cohort of over 95 different subjects was used in addition to the approximately 670-subject first cohort. High-throughput TCR immunosequencing, statistical association of individual TCRs with disease status, and machine learning were combined to predict cytomegalovirus infection status. In a later analysis, previously published TCR beta repertoires from hundreds of donors were re-analyzed and high-resolution HLA genotyping was added so that TCR occurrence patterns could be studied. Rather than using new phenotypic data, the later analysis identified candidate immune exposures from TCR beta sequences and from how often those sequences occurred across donors. An earlier analysis of 500 to 650 of the donors applied high-throughput TCR beta sequencing to assess whether each TCR beta V gene segment acted as functional or pseudogenic. Donor age, sex, ethnicity and CMV serostatus were compiled together with the repertoire data. A later genetic analysis took genome-wide SNP genotypes for about three fifths of the roughly 700 donors and used that subset as a discovery cohort. Every discovery cohort repertoire had been produced on one sequencing platform. HLA typing covered class I and class II loci at four-digit resolution. Typing coverage differed by locus: A, B, C, DRB1 and DQB1 were typed in about 620-630 donors, DQA1 in 522, DPA1 in some 600, and DPB1 in 450 to 490. Roughly 5 DR-DQ haplotypes were treated as single units for association and clustering because of strong linkage in the cohort. On average, 235,054 unique TCR beta nucleotide sequences were sequenced per donor among 398 genotyped donors of the cohort, with 15% to 20% of those sequences being non-productive.

Study-wide conclusions, independent of this receptor: A few of the identified cytomegalovirus-associated TCR beta chains were confirmed in vitro to be specific for cytomegalovirus antigens. Sequencing depth was assumed to be roughly uniform across donors in the presence/absence analyses, though that assumption may not hold. CMV serostatus was the only immune exposure information available for the cohort. In a later analysis, several top co-occurrence clusters were reported to appear linked to parvovirus B19, influenza, CMV and Epstein-Barr virus. An association between a missense DCLRE1C variant and V-gene and J-gene trimming of TCR beta chains was found in a later genetic analysis and replicated in an independent cohort. Compared with the roughly 670-donor mean, donors in an Asian-associated ancestry cluster had fewer N-insertions in productive TCRs, according to a later genetic analysis. The classifier was reported to diagnose cytomegalovirus status with high specificity and sensitivity in both the original and validation cohorts. The study gave a list of more than 150 TCR beta chains associated with cytomegalovirus. According to a later analysis, most CMV-associated TCR beta chains appeared to be HLA-restricted, and the HLA associations seemed to be driven largely by CMV exposure. The sequencing pipeline was judged likely to have produced a cluster of highly shared sequence variants as a technical artifact. In this cohort, only TCR beta chains were sequenced, and detectable features were limited by the absence of alpha or paired-chain data. The authors suggested that the approach could potentially be extended to other disease states and immunological phenotypes. Because counts were too low, seventeen rarely observed V segments, including chromosome 9 orphons, were excluded from the earlier analysis of some 540 of the donors. Correlated functional status among segregating V segments might reflect linkage disequilibrium, but an unknown experimental factor could not be ruled out. Across donors, most TCR sequences were observed very rarely, whereas some public TCRs were present in many individuals. Some IMGT-functional V segments, including TRBV6-2 and TRBV6-3, could not be distinguished by the 87-base-pair reads and were therefore excluded. Assigning TCR associations to individual alleles was difficult when HLA alleles, especially DR and DQ, strongly co-occurred. In a later analysis, HLA-associated TCR beta chains were found to be more clonally expanded and to have lower generation probabilities than equally common non-associated chains. In a later analysis, TCR association rates were found to vary across HLA loci, with the most associated TCRs seen for DRB1 alleles and the fewest for HLA-C alleles. HLA typing was unavailable for some donors at each locus, so association tests used only the typed subset. At a false discovery rate of 0.05, a later analysis linked around 15,000 TCR beta sequences to specific HLA alleles. In an earlier analysis of some 500 of the donors, most TCR beta V segments appeared in productive rearrangements about 87% or about 30% of the time, broadly matching IMGT annotations. A further reported finding was that TCR beta sequences accurately predicted the HLA-A and HLA-B alleles for most subjects in the first cohort.

Sample: PBMCs. This receptor was identified in a male donor in good health and CMV-seronegative. The V gene is TRBV5-1 and the J gene is TRBJ2-5; 7 junctional bases match TRBD1. The CDR3: CASSWGQTLETQYF. The DNA sequence is given as TGCGCCAGCAGCTGGGGACAGACTCTGGAGACCCAGTACTTC.